This TCR beta chain was identified in a study of blood T cell repertoires in COVID-19. The assay was immunoSEQ multiplex PCR, and TCRdb's table has in-frame clones only and misses some. The table shows tens of thousands of clones, with 82% occurring only once. This clone was detected only once. This CDR3 is 14 amino acids long. Germline V lookup: CDR1 SGHKS, CDR2 YYEKEE (reference sequence). V was clipped by 3 bases and J by 3 bases; unmatched bases: 5. What was sequenced was peripheral blood. This TCR was recovered from a woman aged 60-75 years with acute or convalescent COVID-19. V gene TRBV5-5 combines with J gene TRBJ1-2; TRBD1 aligns across 7 bases. Here the CDR3 reads CASSSTGADYGYTF. CDR3 DNA sequence: TGTGCCAGCAGCTCCACAGGGGCGGACTATGGCTACACCTTC.